This entry lists 26 T cell receptor beta chains sequenced from one sample in a study of OX40 agonist ivuxolimab in advanced cancers. Sequenced by immunoSEQ multiplex PCR; TCRdb stores in-frame clones only, minus some. The sample has around 68,000 clones, approximately 90% seen once. The source material was CD4+ or CD8+ T cells sorted from blood, sampled in a trial of the OX40 agonist ivuxolimab. The receptors derive from an adult with an advanced solid tumor such as melanoma, head and neck, liver or kidney cancer.

V gene TRBV9 combines with J gene TRBJ2-2, with D tentatively TRBD2 (7 bases). V was clipped by 3 bases and J by 4 bases, with 16 bases between them. The V gene's germline CDR1 is SGDLS and CDR2 YYNGEE. The CDR3 has 16 residues. CDR3 residues: CASSARGGQLTGELFF. The CDR3 nucleotides are TGTGCCAGCAGCGCTAGGGGGGGACAACTCACCGGGGAGCTGTTTTTT.

To note about this clone: The junction does not match germline at one end; this may be a read error. The chain combines TRBV7-7 with TRBJ1-3; perhaps TRBD1 as D (6 bases). Looked up from germline, CDR1 is SSHAT and CDR2 is FNYEAQ (reference sequence). The CDR3 covers 16 residues. The CDR3 bases are TGTGCTAGCAGCGTATGCCACAGGGCCTCTGGAAACACCATATATTTT. Residues: CASSVCHRASGNTIYF.

This chain uses TRBV27 with TRBJ2-7; D perhaps matches TRBD2 (5 bases). The ends were cut back, 3 bases at V and 2 bases at J, with 8 bases in the middle. This CDR3 contains 13 residues. CDR1 MNHEY and CDR2 SMNVEV come from the germline V gene (reference sequence). CDR3 in amino acids: CASSFDGTYEQYF. In DNA form, the CDR3 reads TGTGCCAGCAGTTTCGACGGGACCTACGAGCAGTACTTC.

J is TRBJ1-2 and V is TRBV5-1; perhaps TRBD1 as D (5 bases). V lost 5 bases and J 6 bases, leaving 11 bases between the germline ends. The CDR3 has 12 amino acids. Germline V gives CDR1 SGHRS, CDR2 YFSETQ. DNA for the CDR3: TGCGCCAGCAGATCGGACAAACATGGCTACACCTTC. Its protein is CASRSDKHGYTF.

The chain joins TRBV2 to TRBJ2-2; no clear D. V was trimmed by 2 bases and J by 6 bases, leaving 13 bases between them. The CDR3 has 15 residues. CDR1 SNHLY and CDR2 FYNNEI come from the germline V gene. The CDR3 region has the DNA TGTGCCAGCAGTGAACCGTCCGGCGCGGCCGGGGAGCTGTTTTTT. Protein: CASSEPSGAAGELFF.

This chain links TRBV7-9 with TRBJ2-1, with D possibly matching TRBD2 (6 bases). Trimming took 1 base from V and 4 from J, leaving 11 bases between them. The CDR3 has 15 residues. Germline V gene sequence: CDR1 SEHNR, CDR2 FQNEAQ (reference sequence). The CDR3 DNA sequence: TGTGCCAGCAGCTTAGGCGGCGGGGTTTACAATGAGCAGTTCTTC. It codes for CASSLGGGVYNEQFF.

This rearrangement joins TRBV7-9 to TRBJ1-4; TRBD1 is a possible D gene (5 bases). This CDR3 has 12 residues. Per the germline V gene, CDR1 is SEHNR and CDR2 is FQNEAQ (reference sequence). The V end lost 1 base, the J end lost 14 bases, and 11 bases lay between the germline ends. The CDR3 DNA follows: TGTGCCAGCAGCTTAGTACGCGGGGCCCTGTTTTTT. Its translation: CASSLVRGALFF.

The DNA of the CDR3 is TGTGCCAGCAGCTTAGGCCTTAGACAGGGGGCGGGCACTGAAGCTTTCTTT. Its translation: CASSLGLRQGAGTEAFF. The rearrangement uses TRBV13 and TRBJ1-1; TRBD1 agrees at 10 bases. V trimming: 0 bases; J trimming: 4 bases; junction bases outside the gene matches: 8. Germline assignment: CDR1 PRHDT and CDR2 FYEKMQ (reference sequence). CDR3 size: 17 residues.

The CDR3 nucleotides read TGCGCCAGCAGCTTGGTGGGGGCTAGTGGAAACACCATATATTTT. It encodes CASSLVGASGNTIYF. The chain couples TRBV5-1 to TRBJ1-3; tentatively, D is TRBD1 (6 bases). Germline lookup yields CDR1 SGHRS and CDR2 YFSETQ. V lost 0 bases and J 3 bases, leaving 10 bases between the germline ends. CDR3 length equals 15 residues.

This clone has just one count. Written as DNA, the CDR3 is TGTGCCAGCAGTACCCCCCCACTAGTATACAATGAGCAGTTCTTC. Protein product: CASSTPPLVYNEQFF. The chain carries TRBV6-6 and TRBJ2-1; D is perhaps TRBD2 (5 bases). V was trimmed by 5 bases and J by 4 bases, leaving 15 bases between them. Germline-derived CDR1 and CDR2 are MNHNY and SVGAGI (reference sequence). There are 15 residues in the CDR3.

The chain uses TRBV9 and TRBJ2-7, with D possibly being TRBD2 (5 bases). Trimming left V 0 bases short and J 5 bases short, with 9 bases between. The CDR3 sequence is 13 residues long. Germline values: CDR1 SGDLS, CDR2 YYNGEE. The CDR3 bases are TGTGCCAGCAGCGTAGTAGAGGGCCACGAGCAGTACTTC. Translated: CASSVVEGHEQYF.

The chain links TRBV6-1 to TRBJ1-5, with D unresolved. Trimming removed 8 bases at V and 5 bases at J, with 13 bases between. The length of the CDR3 is 13 residues. In germline, CDR1 is MNHNS, CDR2 SASEGT. The CDR3 sequence is CASVIGVHQPQHF. CDR3 bases: TGTGCCAGCGTGATTGGTGTTCATCAGCCCCAGCATTTT.

The chain recombines TRBV10-3 with TRBJ2-4, with D hard to call. The CDR3 loop spans 13 amino acids. CDR1 ENHRY and CDR2 SYGVKD come from the germline V gene. V gave up 10 bases and J gave up 0 bases, with 10 bases separating them. DNA for the CDR3: TGTGCCACCTTCCACATAGCCAAAAACATTCAGTACTTC. It translates to CATFHIAKNIQYF.

V is TRBV5-1 and J is TRBJ2-3; 9 bases map to TRBD2. Germline V gene data show CDR1 as SGHRS and CDR2 as YFSETQ. V was clipped by 2 bases and J by 4 bases; unmatched bases: 5. The CDR3 consists of 15 residues. Written as DNA, the CDR3 is TGCGCCAGCAGCTTAACTAGCGGGCCCCCAGATACGCAGTATTTT. Protein: CASSLTSGPPDTQYF.

This clone was seen just once. For the CDR3, the DNA is TGTGCCAGCAGTTACGACGGAAATCAGCCCCAGCATTTT. This sequence encodes CASSYDGNQPQHF. The chain recombines TRBV6-5 with TRBJ1-5; D unresolved. Germline V gene lookup returns CDR1 MNHEY and CDR2 SVGAGI. The germline V and J ends were trimmed by 2 bases and 4 bases, with 6 bases remaining between them. The CDR3 has 13 residues.

V and J are TRBV5-4 and TRBJ1-2; 7 bases agree with TRBD1. The CDR3 totals 15 residues. Trimming cost V 4 bases and J 8 bases; bases outside gene matches: 14. CDR1 is SGHNT, CDR2 YYREEE, per germline (reference sequence). CDR3 residues: CASSPAPGQVEGYTF. The CDR3 region has the DNA TGTGCCAGCAGCCCAGCACCTGGACAGGTTGAAGGCTACACCTTC. Drawing the rest from reference TRBV5-4 and TRBJ1-2, the complete variable domain is ETGVTQSPTHLIKTRGQQVTLRCSSQSGHNTVSWYQQALGQGPQFIFQYYREEENGRGNFPPRFSGLQFPNYSSELNVNALELDDSALYLCASSPAPGQVEGYTFGSGTRLTVV.

The chain carries TRBV2 and TRBJ1-2; D is unresolved. Per germline, CDR1 SNHLY and CDR2 FYNNEI. Trimming left V 6 bases short and J 8 bases short, with 16 bases between. The CDR3 sequence is 13 residues long. CDR3 residues: CASRYTFREGYTF. CDR3 in DNA: TGTGCCAGCAGGTATACGTTCCGGGAGGGCTACACCTTC.

V and J are TRBV7-9 and TRBJ2-5; maybe TRBD2 (5 bases). This CDR3 is 15 amino acids long. Germline V gene data show CDR1 as SEHNR and CDR2 as FQNEAQ (reference sequence). Trimming removed 5 bases at V and 3 bases at J, with 16 bases between. The CDR3 DNA is TGTGCCAGCAGCCAGACAACTAGGGAGAAAGAGACCCAGTACTTC. As protein: CASSQTTREKETQYF.

The V gene is TRBV6-6, the J gene TRBJ1-1; D possibly corresponds to TRBD1 (5 bases). Looked up from germline, CDR1 is MNHNY and CDR2 is SVGAGI (reference sequence). This CDR3 has 16 residues. The V gene lost 2 bases and the J gene lost 1 base, with 14 bases spanning the gap. CDR3 sequence reads: CASSYAQGRGNTEAFF. The CDR3, as DNA: TGTGCCAGCAGTTACGCCCAGGGACGAGGGAACACTGAAGCTTTCTTT.

The chain employs TRBV9 and TRBJ1-2; TRBD1 matches at 7 bases. The CDR3 is made up of 14 amino acids. The germline gives CDR1 SGDLS, CDR2 YYNGEE. J gave up 4 bases and V 3 bases, and 6 bases lay outside the gene matches. The CDR3 DNA is TGTGCCAGCAGCGCTCAACAGGGGACCTATGGCTACACCTTC. Translated, it gives CASSAQQGTYGYTF.

This clone was detected once. The chain recombines TRBV5-1 with TRBJ2-5; 7 nucleotides align to TRBD1. The CDR3 spans 13 residues. V shed 4 bases and J 5 bases; nucleotides not matched to a gene: 5. Per the germline V gene, CDR1 is SGHRS and CDR2 is YFSETQ. The CDR3 DNA is TGCGCCAGCAGCGCGACAGGGATGGAGACCCAGTACTTC. It translates to CASSATGMETQYF.

This chain's CDR3 is CASSLFPDLNTEAFF. As DNA, the CDR3 is TGTGCCAGCAGCTTATTTCCGGATCTGAACACTGAAGCTTTCTTT. The genes are TRBV7-9 and TRBJ1-1; no definite D call. The CDR3 is made up of 15 amino acids. Germline V lookup: CDR1 SEHNR, CDR2 FQNEAQ (reference sequence). V gave up 2 bases and J gave up 0 bases, with 10 bases separating them. Variable domain in full (rest from reference TRBV7-9 and TRBJ1-1): DTGVSQNPRHKITKRGQNVTFRCDPISEHNRLYWYRQTLGQGPEFLTYFQNEAQLEKSRLLSDRFSAERPKGSFSTLEIQRTEQGDSAMYLCASSLFPDLNTEAFFGQGTRLTVV.

This clone was counted a single time. The V and J genes are TRBV7-6 and TRBJ2-5; D call uncertain. In germline, CDR1 is SGHVS, CDR2 FNYEAQ. This CDR3 comprises 17 residues. Trimming removed 2 bases at V and 2 bases at J, with 18 bases between. The CDR3 spells CASSLSVRRRPQETQYF. DNA of the CDR3: TGTGCCAGCAGCTTATCCGTACGCAGAAGGCCACAAGAGACCCAGTACTTC.

This clone is a singleton in its sample. The V call is TRBV12-5, the J call TRBJ2-4; 7 nucleotides align to TRBD2. Trimming removed 5 bases from V and 8 bases from J; junction bases left unmatched: 6. The CDR3 extends over 13 amino acids. Looked up from germline, CDR1 is LGHNT and CDR2 is FRNRAP. The CDR3 region is CASGRGRGDIQYF. DNA for the CDR3: TGTGCTAGTGGTCGCGGGAGAGGGGACATTCAGTACTTC.

The CDR3 sequence is CASSQTGVGNTIYF. The CDR3 bases are TGTGCCAGCAGCCAGACAGGGGTTGGAAACACCATATATTTT. The gene calls are TRBV7-9 and TRBJ1-3; the match to TRBD1 covers 8 bases. The germline gives CDR1 SEHNR, CDR2 FQNEAQ (reference sequence). There are 14 residues in the CDR3. After removal of 5 bases from V and 3 bases from J, the junction contained 3 bases not matched to a gene.

This chain links TRBV19 with TRBJ1-5; tentatively, D is TRBD1 (5 bases). The V end lost 5 bases, the J end lost 0 bases, and 14 bases lay between the germline ends. The CDR3 sequence is 16 residues long. Germline CDR1 reads LNHDA; CDR2 reads SQIVND (reference sequence). In nucleotides, the CDR3 is TGTGCCAGTAGTCCTCGGGGCAGTTATAGCAATCAGCCCCAGCATTTT. Its protein is CASSPRGSYSNQPQHF.